This TCR beta chain emerged from a study of regulatory T cells in long-lasting Graves disease. Time point here: newly diagnosed GD, antithyroid drugs for less than 3 months. RNA from PBMCs was the source of the TCR library. As collected, the peripheral blood samples measured 7.5 to 9 milliliters each and went into EDTA tubes. There are 16 residues in the CDR3. With 4 bases clipped from V and 6 bases from J, the junction kept 11 bases outside the gene matches. Germline CDR1 reads PRHDT; CDR2 reads FYEKMQ (reference sequence). General study results and limits: Shared public clonotypes totalled 2,741 in persistent patients, compared with roughly 970 in new patients.

HTBI primers from iRepertoire and Arm-PCR of CDR3 regions yielded the TCR beta libraries. TCRdb called the multiplex PCR reads again in MiXCR, with one record for every CDR3 protein. The sample lists 250,000 to 400,000 distinct CDR3 sequences, roughly 18% seen once, with 38% in the top ten. This clonotype occurred many times. Its antigen is undetermined. Sequencing was performed on peripheral blood mononuclear cells (PBMCs), taken at new diagnosis, from a patient treated with antithyroid drugs. This TCR came from a female donor with Graves disease. The rearrangement uses TRBV13 and TRBJ2-4, with 8 bases matching TRBD1. The CDR3 loop is CASSSRPGQDGNIQYF. The CDR3 nucleotides are TGTGCCAGCAGCTCTCGGCCGGGACAGGATGGAAACATTCAGTACTTC.